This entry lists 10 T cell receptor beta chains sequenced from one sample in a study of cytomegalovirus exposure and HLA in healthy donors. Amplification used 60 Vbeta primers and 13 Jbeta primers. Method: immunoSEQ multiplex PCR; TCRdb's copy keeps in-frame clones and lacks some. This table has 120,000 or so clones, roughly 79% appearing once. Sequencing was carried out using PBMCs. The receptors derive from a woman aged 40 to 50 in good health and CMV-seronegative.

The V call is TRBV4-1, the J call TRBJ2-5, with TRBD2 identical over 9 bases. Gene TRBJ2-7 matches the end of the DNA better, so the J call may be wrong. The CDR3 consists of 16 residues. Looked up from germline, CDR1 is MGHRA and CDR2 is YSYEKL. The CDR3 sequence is CASSKTIAGVSHEQYF. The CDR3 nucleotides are TGCGCCAGCAGCAAAACTATAGCGGGAGTGTCTCACGAGCAGTACTTC.

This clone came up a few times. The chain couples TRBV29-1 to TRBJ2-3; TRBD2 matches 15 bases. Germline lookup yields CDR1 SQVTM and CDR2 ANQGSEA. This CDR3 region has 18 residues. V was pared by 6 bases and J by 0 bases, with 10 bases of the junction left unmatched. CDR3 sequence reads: CSVRKGLAGGTSTDTQYF. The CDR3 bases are TGCAGCGTCCGGAAGGGACTAGCGGGAGGAACTAGCACAGATACGCAGTATTTT.

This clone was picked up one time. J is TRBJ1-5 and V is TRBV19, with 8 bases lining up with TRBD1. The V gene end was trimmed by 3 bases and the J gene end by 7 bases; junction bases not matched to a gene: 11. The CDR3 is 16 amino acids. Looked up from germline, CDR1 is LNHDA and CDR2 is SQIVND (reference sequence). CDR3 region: CASSITGQGSIQPQHF. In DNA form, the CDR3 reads TGTGCCAGTAGTATCACTGGACAGGGCAGTATACAGCCCCAGCATTTT.

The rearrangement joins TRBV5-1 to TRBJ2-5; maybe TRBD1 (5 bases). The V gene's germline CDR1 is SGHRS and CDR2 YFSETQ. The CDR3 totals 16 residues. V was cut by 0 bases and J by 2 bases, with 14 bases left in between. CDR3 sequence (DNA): TGCGCCAGCAGCTTGGGGGTGGGGCCAAGACAAGAGACCCAGTACTTC. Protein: CASSLGVGPRQETQYF.

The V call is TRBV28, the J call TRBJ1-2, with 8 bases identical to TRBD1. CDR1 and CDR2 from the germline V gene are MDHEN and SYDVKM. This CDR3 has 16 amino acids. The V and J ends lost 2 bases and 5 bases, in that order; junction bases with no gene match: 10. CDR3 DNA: TGTGCCAGCAGTTTACAACCTAACAGGGGGAAATATGGCTACACCTTC. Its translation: CASSLQPNRGKYGYTF.

CDR3 nucleotide sequence: TGCGCCAGCAGCACCGGGGGGGAGCAGTACTTC. Translating it yields CASSTGGEQYF. The rearrangement uses TRBV5-1 and TRBJ2-7; 7 bases match TRBD2. Trimming took 4 bases from V and 7 from J; bases not matched to a gene: 2. The CDR3 loop spans 11 amino acids. CDR1 and CDR2 from the germline V gene are SGHRS and YFSETQ.

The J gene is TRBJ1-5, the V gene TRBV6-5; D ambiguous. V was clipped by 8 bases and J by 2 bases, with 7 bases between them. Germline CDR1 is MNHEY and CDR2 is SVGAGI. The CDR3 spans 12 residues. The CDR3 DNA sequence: TGTGCCAGCCATCGGGGCAATCAGCCCCAGCATTTT. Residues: CASHRGNQPQHF.

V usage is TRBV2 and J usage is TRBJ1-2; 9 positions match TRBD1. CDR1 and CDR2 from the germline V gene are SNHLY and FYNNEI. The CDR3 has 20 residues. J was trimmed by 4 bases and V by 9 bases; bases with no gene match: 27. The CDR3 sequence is CASRRDRALGGKLKGYGYTF. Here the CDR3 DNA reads TGTGCCAGTCGGCGGGACAGGGCCCTCGGGGGGAAACTAAAAGGCTATGGCTACACCTTC.

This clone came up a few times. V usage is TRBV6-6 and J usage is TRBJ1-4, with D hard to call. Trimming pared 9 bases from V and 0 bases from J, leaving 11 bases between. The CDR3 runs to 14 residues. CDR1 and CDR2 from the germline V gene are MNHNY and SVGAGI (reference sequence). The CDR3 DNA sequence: TGTGCCAGTCGGGAGTTTGCAACTAATGAAAAACTGTTTTTT. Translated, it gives CASREFATNEKLFF.

In DNA, the CDR3 is TGTGCCAGCAGCCCCGGGACAGGGAAGGGCGGGGAGCTGTTTTTT. Its translation: CASSPGTGKGGELFF. This chain connects TRBV7-8 to TRBJ2-2, with 9 bases fitting TRBD1. Per germline, CDR1 SGHVS and CDR2 FQNEAQ. V lost 5 bases to trimming and J lost 7 bases; unmatched junction nucleotides: 8. This CDR3 comprises 15 residues. The full variable domain, rest sourced from reference TRBV7-8 and TRBJ2-2, is GAGVSQSPRYKVAKRGQDVALRCDPISGHVSLFWYQQALGQGPEFLTYFQNEAQLDKSGLPSDRFFAERPEGSVSTLKIQRTQQEDSAVYLCASSPGTGKGGELFFGEGSRLTVL.